The 11 T cell receptor beta chains below come from one sample, sequenced in a study of T cells after yellow fever vaccination (dated by TCRdb to between 2018 and 2021). Library prep was done by 5' RACE. Sequencing was performed on an Illumina HiSeq 2500. TCRdb ran its own pipeline on the public reads, namely fastp trimming at Q25 and MiXCR clone calling, and kept in-frame beta chains. Every CDR3 protein is listed once, alongside the most common genes and DNA of its rows. Across this sample there are nearly 550,000 distinct CDR3 sequences, with approximately 21% seen only once. Over 11% of the sample is held by the ten biggest clonotypes. The treatment or condition label of this sample denotes: live attenuated yellow fever vaccine strain. Sequences were derived from PBMCs, sampled 15 days after the yellow fever booster vaccination. Receptors were obtained from a young man who received the YFV17D yellow fever vaccine.

This clonotype was observed a handful of times. The V call is TRBV4-1, the J call TRBJ2-5; D may be TRBD1 (6 bases). Trimming took off 1 base at V and 3 bases at J, with 21 bases between the two ends. The CDR3 totals 18 residues. Germline V gene data show CDR1 as MGHRA and CDR2 as YSYEKL. Here the CDR3 reads CASSQAGLEDSEKETQYF. CDR3 in DNA: TGCGCCAGCAGCCAAGCCGGATTAGAGGACAGCGAGAAAGAGACCCAGTACTTC.

The chain combines TRBV5-4 with TRBJ2-1, with D perhaps TRBD2 (6 bases). Trimming left V 4 bases short and J 3 bases short, with 20 bases between. Germline V gives CDR1 SGHNT, CDR2 YYREEE (reference sequence). The CDR3 has 17 amino acids. Here the CDR3 reads CASSRLGTPLNYNEQFF. In DNA, the CDR3 is TGTGCCAGCAGCCGGTTAGGGACTCCCCTTAACTACAATGAGCAGTTCTTC. Together with reference TRBV5-4 and TRBJ2-1, the CDR3 gives the full variable domain: ETGVTQSPTHLIKTRGQQVTLRCSSQSGHNTVSWYQQALGQGPQFIFQYYREEENGRGNFPPRFSGLQFPNYSSELNVNALELDDSALYLCASSRLGTPLNYNEQFFGPGTRLTVL.

This chain connects TRBV4-3 to TRBJ1-1; D remains ambiguous. Germline CDR1 reads LGHNA; CDR2 reads YSLEER. The CDR3 totals 14 residues. The V end lost 2 bases, the J end lost 2 bases, and 9 bases lay between the germline ends. For the CDR3, the DNA is TGCGCCAGCAGCCAATCCGACACAAACACTGAAGCTTTCTTT. This gives the protein CASSQSDTNTEAFF.

This clonotype was observed a handful of times. The rearrangement joins TRBV20-1 to TRBJ2-5; D remains ambiguous. V was clipped by 5 bases and J by 5 bases, with 9 bases between them. The CDR3 length is 11 residues. The germline V gene encodes CDR1 DFQATT and CDR2 SNEGSKA (reference sequence). DNA of the CDR3: TGCAGTGCTCCCCGGACGGAGACCCAGTACTTC. Protein sequence: CSAPRTETQYF.

This clonotype was seen at least ten times. Germline is not matched at one junction end, which may reflect a read error. J is TRBJ2-7 and V is TRBV5-1; D is undetermined. Germline V gene sequence: CDR1 SGHRS, CDR2 YFSETQ. The CDR3 consists of 13 residues. Written as DNA, the CDR3 is TGTGCCAGCAGTTTAGGTCAGAACTACGAGCAGTACTTC. Translating it yields CASSLGQNYEQYF.

The chain combines TRBV24-1 with TRBJ2-1; D is perhaps TRBD1 (5 bases). V lost 5 bases, J lost 8 bases, and 9 bases lay in between. Germline lookup yields CDR1 KGHDR and CDR2 SFDVKD. The CDR3 loop spans 12 amino acids. CDR3 loop: CATSVQGDEQFF. CDR3 sequence (DNA): TGTGCCACCAGTGTCCAGGGCGATGAGCAGTTCTTC.

This clonotype was counted only a few times. The V and J genes are TRBV4-3 and TRBJ2-2; either TRBD1 or TRBD2 may fit D (5 bases each). The CDR3 consists of 18 residues. The germline CDR1 and CDR2 sequences are LGHNA and YSLEER. V lost 0 bases to trimming and J lost 7 bases, with 21 bases between them. The CDR3 region is CASSQDNGDPGPLGELFF. The CDR3, as DNA: TGCGCCAGCAGCCAAGATAACGGGGACCCTGGGCCCCTCGGGGAGCTGTTTTTT.

This chain joins TRBV5-1 and TRBJ2-7; D possibly corresponds to TRBD2 (7 bases). Germline CDR1 SGHRS, CDR2 YFSETQ. Trimming shortened V by 3 bases and J by 2 bases, and 15 bases separated the two germline ends. CDR3 length equals 15 residues. The CDR3 region has the DNA TGCGCCAGCAGCTGGGGGGGGGCGGAACCCTACGAGCAGTACTTC. Its translation: CASSWGGAEPYEQYF.

The CDR3 sequence: CSGVLGDEQFF. CDR3 nucleotide sequence: TGCAGCGGAGTACTCGGAGATGAGCAGTTCTTC. The chain joins TRBV29-1 to TRBJ2-1; D is uncertain. V shed 7 bases and J shed 8 bases, with 12 bases lying between them. The V gene's germline CDR1 is SQVTM and CDR2 ANQGSEA. The CDR3 is 11 amino acids.

This chain joins TRBV27 and TRBJ1-4, with unresolved D. V was clipped by 5 bases and J by 5 bases, with 15 bases between them. The CDR3 is 15 residues long. Germline CDR1 and CDR2: MNHEY and SMNVEV (reference sequence). The DNA of the CDR3 is TGTGCCAGCAGTACCTCCGGGAGAACAAATGAAAAACTGTTTTTT. Translating gives CASSTSGRTNEKLFF. The whole variable domain, remainder taken from reference TRBV27 and TRBJ1-4, is EAQVTQNPRYLITVTGKKLTVTCSQNMNHEYMSWYRQDPGLGLRQIYYSMNVEVTDKGDVPEGYKVSRKEKRNFPLILESPSPNQTSLYFCASSTSGRTNEKLFFGSGTQLSVL.

This clonotype turned up a few times. The rearrangement joins TRBV24-1 to TRBJ2-7, with D possibly TRBD1 on 5 matching bases. The CDR3 runs 14 residues. The V gene lost 5 bases and the J gene lost 0 bases, with 10 bases spanning the gap. Per the germline V gene, CDR1 is KGHDR and CDR2 is SFDVKD. CDR3 in amino acids: CATSATDSSYEQYF. CDR3 DNA: TGTGCCACCAGTGCAACAGACAGCTCCTACGAGCAGTACTTC.